A selection of T cell receptor beta chains follows, all from one sample in a study of CD8 T cells in ankylosing spondylitis. TCRdb called the 5' RACE reads again in MiXCR, with one record for every CDR3 protein. The repertoire holds 250,000 to 350,000 distinct CDR3 sequences, with 20% as singletons. Specimen: blood, either unsorted or a sorted T cell fraction (not recorded which). These receptors were collected from a male donor with ankylosing spondylitis or in good health (not recorded which). CDR3s include the opening cysteine and the closing phenylalanine or tryptophan. The D gene is left open where the match is weak. The size of a clone is reported for some rows only, either as once, few or many, or as a class for expanded clones.

cdr3_nt cdr3_aa d_call clone_size j_call v_call
TGTGCCAGCTCATATTCCGGGGAAGAGACCCAGTACTTC CASSYSGEETQYF . few TRBJ2-5 TRBV18
TGTGCCAGCAGCCTCCTCGGCGCCTCAAGTGAGACCCAGTACTTC CASSLLGASSETQYF . . TRBJ2-5 TRBV3-1
TGCAGCGTCAGGACTAGCGGGCGGAACACCGGGGAGCTGTTTTTT CSVRTSGRNTGELFF TRBD2 . TRBJ2-2 TRBV29-1
TGTGCCAGCAGTACCCTGACAATAGGGGGTCAGCCCCAGCATTTT CASSTLTIGGQPQHF . . TRBJ1-5 TRBV6-1
TGTGCCACTACAAGGGACAGGGGAACCGGGGAGCTGTTTTTT CATTRDRGTGELFF TRBD1 many TRBJ2-2 TRBV10-3
TGTGCCAGCAGCTTCTCTACCTACAATGAGCAGTTCTTC CASSFSTYNEQFF . few TRBJ2-1 TRBV7-8
TGTGCCAGCAGCCAGCAGGGCGGGAGAAACACTGAAGCTTTCTTT CASSQQGGRNTEAFF . once TRBJ1-1 TRBV3-1
TGTGCCAGTAGTATTAACGGACCCAGAAATGAGCAGTTCTTC CASSINGPRNEQFF . . TRBJ2-1 TRBV19
TGTGTCAGCAGCCGGATCTCTGGGACAGATACGCAGTATTTT CVSSRISGTDTQYF . . TRBJ2-3 TRBV7-6
TGCGCCAGCAGCTTCGGACTAGCGGGCCACTACAATGAGCAGTTCTTC CASSFGLAGHYNEQFF TRBD2 . TRBJ2-1 TRBV5-1
TGTGCCGGTTCATTGGGGGCGAGAAATCAGCCCCAGCATTTT CAGSLGARNQPQHF . . TRBJ1-5 TRBV6-1
TGTGCCAGCAGCTTGGGAGGTGTTCTCGAGCAGTTCTTC CASSLGGVLEQFF . few TRBJ2-1 TRBV7-6
TGTGCCAGCAGTTCCCCTATGGAGGACAGGAGCTCCTACAATGAGCAGTTCTTC CASSSPMEDRSSYNEQFF TRBD1 . TRBJ2-1 TRBV3-1
TGTGCCAGCAGTGACCGGTCGACAGGGAATCAGCCCCAGCATTTT CASSDRSTGNQPQHF TRBD1 many TRBJ1-5 TRBV6-4
TGTGCCATCAGGGGACAGGTCGTGGACAATGAGCAGTTCTTC CAIRGQVVDNEQFF TRBD1 . TRBJ2-1 TRBV10-3
TGTGCCAGCAGCAAGTTAGGGGGAACTGAAGCTTTCTTT CASSKLGGTEAFF . . TRBJ1-1 TRBV11-2
TGTGCCACCAGCAGCCGGCAGTACTCCTACAATGAGCAGTTCTTC CATSSRQYSYNEQFF . once TRBJ2-1 TRBV15
TGTGCCAGCAGCTTTGCTACCGGGACAGGGACCCATGGCTACACCTTC CASSFATGTGTHGYTF TRBD1 . TRBJ1-2 TRBV7-9
TGTGCCAGCTCACTTACAGGGTTCAGTACCTACAATGAGCAGTTCTTC CASSLTGFSTYNEQFF . few TRBJ2-1 TRBV18
TGCGCCAGCAGCCAAGATCGGTTGACTAGCGGCCAAGAGACCCAGTACTTC CASSQDRLTSGQETQYF TRBD2 many TRBJ2-5 TRBV4-1
TGCAGTGCTAGAGTTCAGGGGGCGAACACCGGGGAGCTGTTTTTT CSARVQGANTGELFF TRBD1 . TRBJ2-2 TRBV20-1
TGTGCCAGCAGAGTGACGAATCCCGGGGAGCTGTTTTTT CASRVTNPGELFF . . TRBJ2-2 TRBV12-3/TRBV12-4
TGTGCCAGCAGTTACTCGATGGCTAGCCGTAACACAGATACGCAGTATTTT CASSYSMASRNTDTQYF . once TRBJ2-3 TRBV6-5
TGTGCCAGCCGGACAGGGGACCCCTATCAGCCCCAGCATTTT CASRTGDPYQPQHF TRBD1 few TRBJ1-5 TRBV28
TGCAGTGCTAGGGAGCCGGGCCTCGGGGGTCAGCCCCAGCATTTT CSAREPGLGGQPQHF . . TRBJ1-5 TRBV20-1
TGTGCCAGCAGTTGGGGATATCGGGATGAGCAGTTCTTC CASSWGYRDEQFF . few TRBJ2-1 TRBV12-3/TRBV12-4
TGCGCCAGCAGCTTGCAGCATACGGACATTCAGTACTTC CASSLQHTDIQYF . many TRBJ2-4 TRBV5-1
TGTGCCAGCAGCGTAGCTACTCGGGGGAGGGAAGATACGCAGTATTTT CASSVATRGREDTQYF TRBD2 . TRBJ2-3 TRBV9
TGCGCCAGCAGCTTGCCCGGGTCTGAGCAGTTCTTC CASSLPGSEQFF . . TRBJ2-1 TRBV5-1
TGTGCCAGCAGCGTAGGGGACAGGGCAGATACGCAGTATTTT CASSVGDRADTQYF TRBD1 few TRBJ2-3 TRBV9
TGCAGTGCCCAAGGACTGCGCACAGATACGCAGTATTTT CSAQGLRTDTQYF . many TRBJ2-3 TRBV20-1
TGCAGTGCTAGAGAACGAAATAACTATGGCTACACCTTC CSARERNNYGYTF . many TRBJ1-2 TRBV20-1
TGTGCCAGCATGAGTGAGGCGAGCCCAGATACGCAGTATTTT CASMSEASPDTQYF . . TRBJ2-3 TRBV28
TGTGCCAGCAGCCCTCGGGGGGCCCCCCCTTGGACTGAAGCTTTCTTT CASSPRGAPPWTEAFF . . TRBJ1-1 TRBV9
TGTGCCAGCAGGCAGACAGGGGACACAGATACGCAGTATTTT CASRQTGDTDTQYF TRBD1 few TRBJ2-3 TRBV6-1